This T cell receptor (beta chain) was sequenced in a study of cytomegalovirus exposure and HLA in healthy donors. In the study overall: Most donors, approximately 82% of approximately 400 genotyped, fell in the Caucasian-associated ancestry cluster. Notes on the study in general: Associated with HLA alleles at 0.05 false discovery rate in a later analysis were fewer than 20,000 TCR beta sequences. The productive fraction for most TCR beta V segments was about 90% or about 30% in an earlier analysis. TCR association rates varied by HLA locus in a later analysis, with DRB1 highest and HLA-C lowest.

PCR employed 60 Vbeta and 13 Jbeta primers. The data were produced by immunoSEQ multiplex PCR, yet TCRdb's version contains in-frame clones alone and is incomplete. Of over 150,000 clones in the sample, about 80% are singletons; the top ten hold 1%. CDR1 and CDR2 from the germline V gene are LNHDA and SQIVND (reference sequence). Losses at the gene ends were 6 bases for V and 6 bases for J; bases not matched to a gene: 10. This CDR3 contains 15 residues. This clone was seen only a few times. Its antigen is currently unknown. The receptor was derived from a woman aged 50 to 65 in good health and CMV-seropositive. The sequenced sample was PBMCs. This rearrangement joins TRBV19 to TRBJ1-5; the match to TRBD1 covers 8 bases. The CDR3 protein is CASSLAGGMGQPQHF. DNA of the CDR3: TGTGCCAGTAGCCTGGCAGGGGGCATGGGTCAGCCCCAGCATTTT. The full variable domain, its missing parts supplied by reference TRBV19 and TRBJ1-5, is DGGITQSPKYLFRKEGQNVTLSCEQNLNHDAMYWYRQDPGQGLRLIYYSQIVNDFQKGDIAEGYSVSREKKESFPLTVTSAQKNPTAFYLCASSLAGGMGQPQHFGDGTRLSIL.